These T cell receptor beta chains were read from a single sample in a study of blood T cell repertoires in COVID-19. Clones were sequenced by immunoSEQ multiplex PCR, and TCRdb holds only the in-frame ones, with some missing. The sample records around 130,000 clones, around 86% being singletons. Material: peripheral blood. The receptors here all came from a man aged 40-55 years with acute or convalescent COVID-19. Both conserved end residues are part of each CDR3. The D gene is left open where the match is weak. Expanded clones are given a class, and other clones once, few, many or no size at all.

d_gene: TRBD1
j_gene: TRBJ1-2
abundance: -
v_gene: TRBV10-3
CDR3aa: CATGQGASDGYTF
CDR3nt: TGTGCCACGGGACAGGGGGCCTCGGATGGCTACACCTTC

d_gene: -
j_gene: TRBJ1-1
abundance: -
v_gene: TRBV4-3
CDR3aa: CASSQVRWSTEAFF
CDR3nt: TGCGCCAGCAGCCAAGTGAGGTGGAGCACTGAAGCTTTCTTT

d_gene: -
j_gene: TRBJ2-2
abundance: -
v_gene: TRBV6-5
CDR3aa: CASTPTQATLEELFF
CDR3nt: TGTGCCAGCACTCCTACGCAGGCCACCCTGGAGGAGCTGTTTTTT

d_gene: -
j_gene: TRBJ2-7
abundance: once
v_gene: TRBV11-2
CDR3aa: CASSLGQTRSTSKPYEQYF
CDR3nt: TGTGCCAGCAGCTTAGGTCAGACTAGGTCTACATCTAAGCCCTACGAGCAGTACTTC

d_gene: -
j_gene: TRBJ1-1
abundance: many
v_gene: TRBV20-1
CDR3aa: CSASGGPGAFF
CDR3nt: TGCAGTGCCAGTGGGGGGCCTGGGGCTTTCTTT

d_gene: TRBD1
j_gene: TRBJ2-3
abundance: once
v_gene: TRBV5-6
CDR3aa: CASSGRTGRTDTQYF
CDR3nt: TGTGCCAGCAGCGGACGGACAGGGCGAACAGATACGCAGTATTTT

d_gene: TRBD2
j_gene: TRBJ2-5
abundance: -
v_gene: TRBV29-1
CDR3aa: CSVGLYGGGETQYF
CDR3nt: TGCAGCGTTGGGCTCTATGGGGGGGGAGAGACCCAGTACTTC

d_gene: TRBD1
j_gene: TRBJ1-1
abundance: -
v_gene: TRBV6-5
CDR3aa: CASSATGVDTEAFF
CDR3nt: TGTGCCAGCAGCGCGACAGGGGTGGACACTGAAGCTTTCTTT

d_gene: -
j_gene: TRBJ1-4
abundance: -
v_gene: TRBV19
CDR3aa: CASSHPRTGANEKLFF
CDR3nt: TGTGCCAGTAGCCACCCCAGAACTGGAGCTAATGAAAAACTGTTTTTT

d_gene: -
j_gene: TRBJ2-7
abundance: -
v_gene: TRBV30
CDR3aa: CAWTGFLVGEQYF
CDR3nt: TGTGCCTGGACAGGTTTTTTGGTTGGCGAGCAGTACTTC

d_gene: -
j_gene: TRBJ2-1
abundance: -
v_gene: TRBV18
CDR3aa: CASSPKAGMTYNEQFF
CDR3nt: TGTGCCAGCTCACCAAAGGCAGGGATGACCTACAATGAGCAGTTCTTC

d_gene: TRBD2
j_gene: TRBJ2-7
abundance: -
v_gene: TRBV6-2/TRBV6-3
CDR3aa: CASSYRPYSAAGRERGYEQYF
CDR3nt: TGTGCCAGCAGTTACCGCCCCTACAGTGCGGCGGGGCGGGAGCGAGGGTACGAGCAGTACTTC

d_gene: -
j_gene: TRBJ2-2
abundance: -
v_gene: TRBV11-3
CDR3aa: CASGNTSPGELFF
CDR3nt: TGTGCCAGCGGAAATACTAGCCCCGGGGAGCTGTTTTTT

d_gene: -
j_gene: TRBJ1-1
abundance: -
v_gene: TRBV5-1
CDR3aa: CASSRDRSEAFF
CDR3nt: TGCGCCAGCAGCCGAGACAGGTCTGAAGCTTTCTTT

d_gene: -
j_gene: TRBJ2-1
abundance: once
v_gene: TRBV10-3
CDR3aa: CAISERGSYNEQFF
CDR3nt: TGTGCCATCAGTGAGAGGGGGTCCTACAATGAGCAGTTCTTC

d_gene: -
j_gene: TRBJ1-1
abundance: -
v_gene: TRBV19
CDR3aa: CASSWDTMNTEAFF
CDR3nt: TGTGCCAGTAGTTGGGACACGATGAACACTGAAGCTTTCTTT

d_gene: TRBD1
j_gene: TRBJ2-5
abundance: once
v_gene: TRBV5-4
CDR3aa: CASRDRGLVETQYF
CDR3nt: TGTGCCAGCAGGGACAGGGGGCTCGTGGAGACCCAGTACTTC